The 30 T cell receptor beta chains in this list originate from one sample, sequenced in a study of cytomegalovirus exposure and HLA in healthy donors. Using immunoSEQ multiplex PCR, the repertoire was profiled, and TCRdb retains in-frame clones only, with some absent. The sample shows 210,000 or so clones, 80% to 90% of them seen only once. Sequenced: PBMCs. These receptors came from a woman between 18 and 29 years old in good health and CMV-seronegative.

This clone was seen a single time. The gene calls are TRBV4-1 and TRBJ2-7; TRBD1 matches at 7 bases. The germline V gene encodes CDR1 MGHRA and CDR2 YSYEKL. This CDR3 region has 16 residues. The ends lost 3 bases at V and 3 bases at J; junction bases unmatched: 11. The CDR3 loop reads CASSQMMTGTNYEQYF. The CDR3 bases are TGCGCCAGCAGCCAGATGATGACAGGGACCAACTACGAGCAGTACTTC.

J is TRBJ2-6 and V is TRBV7-9, with D tentatively TRBD2 (5 bases). The CDR3 is made up of 15 amino acids. Germline V gene lookup returns CDR1 SEHNR and CDR2 FQNEAQ (reference sequence). Trimming took 4 bases from V and 2 from J, leaving 9 bases between them. CDR3: CASSYTGTGANVLTF. CDR3 in DNA: TGTGCCAGCAGCTATACCGGGACTGGGGCCAACGTCCTGACTTTC.

This rearrangement joins TRBV18 to TRBJ2-3, with 8 positions matching TRBD1. The CDR3 is 15 amino acids. The V gene's germline CDR1 is KGHSH and CDR2 LQKENI. Trimming took 5 bases from V and 5 from J; bases not matched to a gene: 9. As DNA, the CDR3 is TGTGCCAGCTCATCTCGGACAGGGAAGGGAGATACGCAGTATTTT. Its protein product is CASSSRTGKGDTQYF.

The CDR3 nucleotides read TGTGCCACCAGCAGAACCAGCGGGAGGCCCGCAGATACGCAGTATTTT. Amino acids: CATSRTSGRPADTQYF. J is TRBJ2-3 and V is TRBV15; 9 nucleotides agree with TRBD2. CDR1 and CDR2 (germline): LNHNV, YYDKDF (reference sequence). The J segment lost 4 bases and the V segment lost 2 bases, leaving 7 bases of the junction unmatched. The CDR3 is 16 residues long.

The J gene is TRBJ2-6, the V gene TRBV7-8; 7 bases are a match to TRBD1. This CDR3 comprises 18 residues. Germline CDR1 is SGHVS and CDR2 is FQNEAQ. V was pared by 0 bases and J by 0 bases, with 5 bases of the junction left unmatched. Here the CDR3 reads CASSLAGQLISGANVLTF. The DNA of the CDR3 is TGTGCCAGCAGCTTAGCGGGACAGTTAATCTCTGGGGCCAACGTCCTGACTTTC.

Notes on this clone: Other DNA sequences in this sample translate to the same CDR3. V usage is TRBV5-6 and J usage is TRBJ2-1; D ambiguous. The CDR3 contains 14 residues. V lost 0 bases to trimming and J lost 4 bases, with 8 bases between them. The germline V gene encodes CDR1 SGHDT and CDR2 YYEEEE. DNA of the CDR3: TGTGCCAGCAGCTTGGGGCGCGGATACAATGAGCAGTTCTTC. Translation gives CASSLGRGYNEQFF. The full variable domain, rest sourced from reference TRBV5-6 and TRBJ2-1, is DAGVTQSPTHLIKTRGQQVTLRCSPKSGHDTVSWYQQALGQGPQFIFQYYEEEERQRGNFPDRFSGHQFPNYSSELNVNALLLGDSALYLCASSLGRGYNEQFFGPGTRLTVL.

Concerning this clone: An end of the junction does not agree with germline; a read error may underlie this. The chain carries TRBV7-6 and TRBJ1-2, with D possibly matching TRBD1 (5 bases). CDR1 and CDR2 from the germline V gene are SGHVS and FNYEAQ. This CDR3 has 12 amino acids. CDR3 protein: CASSSPGGVMDF. Here the CDR3 DNA reads TGTGCCAGCAGCTCCCCGGGGGGAGTTATGGACTTC.

The genes are TRBV19 and TRBJ2-2, with 7 bases that match TRBD1. The junction had 3 bases not matched to a gene; V was cut back by 2 bases and J by 6 bases. Germline V gene data show CDR1 as LNHDA and CDR2 as SQIVND (reference sequence). This CDR3 region has 14 residues. This chain's CDR3 is CASSIRQGAGELFF. CDR3 nucleotide sequence: TGTGCCAGTAGTATAAGGCAGGGGGCCGGGGAGCTGTTTTTT.

The V gene is TRBV28, the J gene TRBJ1-2, with 8 bases identical to TRBD1. Losses at the gene ends were 6 bases for V and 7 bases for J; bases not matched to a gene: 10. The CDR3 is made up of 14 amino acids. Germline assignment: CDR1 MDHEN and CDR2 SYDVKM. The CDR3 bases are TGTGCCAGCAGGGCTACAGGGGGGGGGCGTGGCTACACCTTC. Translated, it gives CASRATGGGRGYTF.

The CDR3 nucleotides are TGTGCCAGCAGTTTTCCAGGGGGTTATAGCAATCAGCCCCAGCATTTT. Amino acid sequence: CASSFPGGYSNQPQHF. The chain joins TRBV28 to TRBJ1-5; 7 nucleotides match TRBD1. The CDR3 extends over 16 amino acids. J lost 0 bases, V lost 3 bases, and 5 bases had no gene match. CDR1 and CDR2 from the germline V gene are MDHEN and SYDVKM.

In its sample, this clone was seen a few times. This rearrangement joins TRBV5-1 to TRBJ2-7; D may be TRBD2 (5 bases). CDR1 is SGHRS, CDR2 YFSETQ, per germline. This CDR3 is 14 amino acids long. Deletions cut 2 bases from V and 5 bases from J, with 14 bases between. CDR3 in amino acids: CASSFRGLSDEQYF. CDR3 sequence (DNA): TGCGCCAGCAGCTTTCGGGGATTATCGGACGAGCAGTACTTC. Variable domain in full (rest from reference TRBV5-1 and TRBJ2-7): KAGVTQTPRYLIKTRGQQVTLSCSPISGHRSVSWYQQTPGQGLQFLFEYFSETQRNKGNFPGRFSGRQFSNSRSEMNVSTLELGDSALYLCASSFRGLSDEQYFGPGTRLTVT.

The DNA for the CDR3 is TGCGCCAGCACCATCGGGACTTCCCGCTACGAGCAGTACTTC. As protein: CASTIGTSRYEQYF. The gene calls are TRBV23-1 and TRBJ2-7; possible D gene TRBD2, 6 bases. TRBV23-1 counts as an open reading frame of uncertain function. The germline V and J ends were trimmed by 7 bases and 3 bases, with 16 bases remaining between them. The CDR3 spans 14 residues.

This clone has a handful of counts. This chain joins TRBV2 and TRBJ2-5; 8 bases are a match to TRBD1. The length of the CDR3 is 15 residues. V lost 6 bases and J lost 5; bases outside the gene matches: 11. Germline CDR1 SNHLY, CDR2 FYNNEI. The DNA for the CDR3 is TGTGCCAGCAGCGCCCGTCGCACAGGGGGGGAGACCCAGTACTTC. Its translation: CASSARRTGGETQYF.

V and J are TRBV2 and TRBJ2-5; D perhaps matches TRBD1 (5 bases). CDR1 and CDR2 (germline): SNHLY, FYNNEI. The V gene lost 9 bases and the J gene lost 2 bases, with 10 bases spanning the gap. CDR3 length equals 12 residues. The CDR3 DNA is TGTGCCAGAGACAGTGCACAAGAGACCCAGTACTTC. It encodes CARDSAQETQYF.

The rearrangement joins TRBV18 to TRBJ1-2, with unresolved D. There are 14 residues in the CDR3. The V gene lost 0 bases and the J gene lost 4 bases, with 9 bases spanning the gap. CDR1 and CDR2 from the germline V gene are KGHSH and LQKENI. The CDR3 loop is CASSPPSVSYGYTF. DNA of the CDR3: TGTGCCAGCTCACCACCCAGCGTCTCCTATGGCTACACCTTC.

The V and J genes are TRBV6-5 and TRBJ2-5; 7 bases line up with TRBD2. J lost 3 bases, V lost 7 bases, and 5 bases had no gene match. Germline-derived CDR1 and CDR2 are MNHEY and SVGAGI. CDR3 length: 13 residues. CDR3 nucleotide sequence: TGTGCCAGCAACTTTGCGGGAGAAGAGACCCAGTACTTC. Residues: CASNFAGEETQYF.

A few counts support this clone. This rearrangement joins TRBV19 to TRBJ1-3; D gene unclear. Trimming cost V 9 bases and J 11 bases, with 11 bases left between them. From germline, CDR1 is LNHDA and CDR2 SQIVND (reference sequence). CDR3 length: 10 amino acids. The CDR3 sequence is CASRGAAIYF. The CDR3 nucleotides are TGTGCCAGCCGAGGAGCGGCCATATATTTT.

The chain has TRBV4-3 and TRBJ2-2; 7 bases fit TRBD1. CDR3 length equals 17 residues. Losses at the gene ends were 0 bases for V and 7 bases for J; bases not matched to a gene: 11. Germline-derived CDR1 and CDR2 are LGHNA and YSLEER. The CDR3 reads CASSQDQGVGFGGELFF. In DNA form, the CDR3 reads TGCGCCAGCAGCCAAGATCAGGGGGTTGGGTTCGGCGGGGAGCTGTTTTTT.

The chain uses TRBV20-1 and TRBJ2-7, with D unclear. This CDR3 spans 11 amino acids. V lost 1 base to trimming and J lost 2 bases, with 3 bases between them. In germline, CDR1 is DFQATT, CDR2 SNEGSKA (reference sequence). The CDR3 sequence is CSARATYEQYF. The CDR3, as DNA: TGCAGTGCTAGAGCCACCTACGAGCAGTACTTC.

This chain joins TRBV5-1 and TRBJ1-1; perhaps TRBD1 as D (5 bases). The V end was cut by 0 bases, the J end by 4 bases, with 10 bases between. Germline CDR1 SGHRS, CDR2 YFSETQ. The CDR3 is made up of 14 amino acids. CDR3 sequence reads: CASSLVQGGTEAFF. CDR3 DNA sequence: TGCGCCAGCAGCTTGGTTCAGGGTGGCACTGAAGCTTTCTTT. Looking up the rest from reference TRBV5-1 and TRBJ1-1 gives the full variable domain: KAGVTQTPRYLIKTRGQQVTLSCSPISGHRSVSWYQQTPGQGLQFLFEYFSETQRNKGNFPGRFSGRQFSNSRSEMNVSTLELGDSALYLCASSLVQGGTEAFFGQGTRLTVV.

This clone was detected a few times. The V and J genes are TRBV5-1 and TRBJ2-7, with TRBD1 matching over 7 bases. V was pared by 4 bases and J by 0 bases, with 10 bases of the junction left unmatched. Germline CDR1 is SGHRS and CDR2 is YFSETQ. The CDR3 has 16 residues. Written as DNA, the CDR3 is TGCGCCAGCAGCCCATTCGGACAGGAAAGCTCCTACGAGCAGTACTTC. This sequence encodes CASSPFGQESSYEQYF.

V usage is TRBV27 and J usage is TRBJ2-7, with D perhaps TRBD2 (5 bases). The germline V and J ends were trimmed by 5 bases and 4 bases, with 21 bases remaining between them. The CDR3 runs 16 residues. CDR1 is MNHEY, CDR2 SMNVEV, per germline (reference sequence). The CDR3 region has the DNA TGTGCCAGCAGTCCCCTATTCGGGGATCCCACGTACGAGCAGTACTTC. Encoded protein: CASSPLFGDPTYEQYF.

The genes are TRBV11-1 and TRBJ2-7; 13 bases match TRBD2. Per germline, CDR1 SGHAT and CDR2 FQDESV (reference sequence). V was pared by 6 bases and J by 6 bases, with 5 bases of the junction left unmatched. CDR3 length: 14 residues. The CDR3 bases are TGTGCCAGCAGACTCGGGACTAGCGGGACCGAGCAGTACTTC. This encodes CASRLGTSGTEQYF.

In its sample, this clone was seen once. The rearrangement uses TRBV13 and TRBJ1-2; TRBD1 matches at 7 bases. The ends lost 5 bases at V and 7 bases at J; junction bases unmatched: 7. CDR1 is PRHDT, CDR2 FYEKMQ, per germline (reference sequence). The CDR3 spans 13 residues. The CDR3 sequence: CASSETGWGGYTF. Here the CDR3 DNA reads TGTGCCAGCAGCGAGACAGGGTGGGGTGGCTACACCTTC.

The V gene is TRBV9, the J gene TRBJ2-4; TRBD1 is a possible D gene (5 bases). CDR1 and CDR2 from the germline V gene are SGDLS and YYNGEE. V was trimmed by 3 bases and J by 0 bases, leaving 10 bases between them. The CDR3 has 15 residues. The CDR3 loop is CASSEGWLAKNIQYF. As DNA, the CDR3 is TGTGCCAGCAGCGAGGGGTGGCTAGCCAAAAACATTCAGTACTTC.

The chain links TRBV11-2 to TRBJ2-2, with D perhaps matching TRBD1 (5 bases). The V and J ends lost 2 bases and 3 bases respectively, with 10 bases between them. This CDR3 region has 15 residues. Germline V gives CDR1 SGHAT, CDR2 FQNNGV. The CDR3, as DNA: TGTGCCAGCAGCTTAAGGGGCGCGGACACCGGGGAGCTGTTTTTT. It codes for CASSLRGADTGELFF.

This chain joins TRBV5-1 and TRBJ2-2; 9 bases fit TRBD1. The germline gives CDR1 SGHRS, CDR2 YFSETQ. V trimming: 4 bases; J trimming: 4 bases; junction bases outside the gene matches: 5. The CDR3 runs to 15 residues. The CDR3 loop reads CASSGTGSGTGELFF. The CDR3 DNA sequence: TGCGCCAGCAGCGGGACAGGGAGTGGCACCGGGGAGCTGTTTTTT.

The chain employs TRBV5-6 and TRBJ2-1, with 9 bases matching TRBD2. CDR3 length: 16 amino acids. J lost 8 bases, V lost 3 bases, and 12 bases had no gene match. Germline V gives CDR1 SGHDT, CDR2 YYEEEE. Here the CDR3 DNA reads TGTGCCAGCAGCTGGGTTGCGGGAGGGCTTCGGGATGAGCAGTTCTTC. Translation gives CASSWVAGGLRDEQFF. Full variable domain (rest looked up from reference TRBV5-6 and TRBJ2-1): DAGVTQSPTHLIKTRGQQVTLRCSPKSGHDTVSWYQQALGQGPQFIFQYYEEEERQRGNFPDRFSGHQFPNYSSELNVNALLLGDSALYLCASSWVAGGLRDEQFFGPGTRLTVL.

The chain carries TRBV29-1 and TRBJ2-1; 9 bases match TRBD1. Germline-derived CDR1 and CDR2 are SQVTM and ANQGSEA. CDR3 length: 14 amino acids. V lost 4 bases and J lost 4; bases outside the gene matches: 5. The CDR3 DNA reads TGCAGCGTTGCGGGACAGGGAGCGTACAATGAGCAGTTCTTC. Translation gives CSVAGQGAYNEQFF.

The chain carries TRBV7-8 and TRBJ2-7, with 9 nucleotides matching TRBD1. This CDR3 has 16 amino acids. Looked up from germline, CDR1 is SGHVS and CDR2 is FQNEAQ. Trimming removed 1 base from V and 4 bases from J; junction bases left unmatched: 8. Here the CDR3 reads CASSLDLGTGLYEQYF. Written as DNA, the CDR3 is TGTGCCAGCAGCTTAGACCTCGGGACAGGGTTATACGAGCAGTACTTC.